This T cell receptor beta chain was sequenced during a study of neurological immune-mediated disorders (dated by TCRdb to about 2019). Some background on the complete study: Peripheral blood TCR-beta repertoires from HTLV-I-associated myelopathy (HAM/TSP) patients, multiple sclerosis patients and healthy controls were compared by UMI-based sequencing. Alongside PBMC samples, the set of 106 TCR-beta libraries contained longitudinal samples, technical triplicates, and paired CD4+ and CD8+ T-cell subsets that had been sorted. Technical triplicate libraries were sequenced to precisely calculate how much the frequency of each individual clone varied. The cohort comprised roughly 69 subjects: 14 HAM/TSP patients, 34 multiple sclerosis patients and about 20 healthy controls.

In the case of this clonotype: There is no known antigen for this receptor. Per-base quality was not reported, and no clone a single base away is much larger than it.

The time point label for this specimen denotes: technical triplicate 3. For the sorted-subset TCR libraries, the starting material was around 1 million sorted CD4+ or CD8+ T cells. Peripheral blood was subjected to Ficoll-Hypaque density gradient centrifugation to isolate PBMCs, which were then cryopreserved in liquid nitrogen. The study also sequenced paired sorted CD4+ and CD8+ subsets from healthy controls, HAM/TSP patients and MS patients. To synthesize cDNA, template-switch 5'RACE was performed with a primer carrying a 10-nucleotide random unique molecular identifier so that each TCR transcript was tagged. Over 170 million TCR-beta sequences, covering 15-18 subjects, were produced in each sequencing run. The RNeasy kit was used to extract total RNA. The KAPA Real-time Library Amplification kit was used to amplify TCR-beta VDJ regions with primers for the TCR constant region and the 5'RACE anchor. Sample indexes and Illumina adaptors were added in a first PCR, and a second PCR then increased library yield. After Ampure bead purification, the TCR product of roughly 650 bp was size-selected on a 2% E-gel SizeSelection system. Before pooling, libraries had their quality checked on a Bioanalyzer, their concentration measured with Qubit, and their quantity determined with the Kapa Library Quantification kit. An Illumina HiSeq 2500 was used to sequence the libraries paired-end at 2 x 150 bp. To increase sequence diversity, about 25-31% phiX was spiked into each library pool. On the study's bioinformatics: The quality-filtered reads were processed with the UMI-based MiGEC pipeline, whose error correction step removed more than 80% of the raw TCR sequences. VDJ genes were aligned to IMGT germline references, and each clonotype was defined by a unique CDR3 amino acid sequence together with V-J genes. VDJtools evaluated clonal expansion, Shannon diversity and CDR3 relatedness (CalcPairwiseDistances, ClusterSamples); CLCbio workbench built phylogenetic trees. Expanded clones were defined as having at least 8 unique UMIs, based on coefficient-of-variation modelling across technical triplicates. Using fastp trimming at Q25 and MiXCR clonotype assembly, TCRdb reanalyzed the public sequencing data and kept in-frame beta chains. CDR3 protein sequences are deduplicated, and each keeps its most common genes and DNA. TCRdb, not the original authors, processed these V and J calls. The sample profile shows about 31,000 distinct CDR3 sequences; about 16% of them were found once. Roughly 4.5% of the sample is held by the ten biggest clonotypes.

Results the study describes overall, beyond this receptor: TCR clonal expansion was highest in HAM/TSP patients and lowest in MS patients, with MS patients falling below even healthy controls. No identical CDR3 amino acid sequences were found to be shared among expanded clones across subjects, suggesting that TCR-beta repertoires were private in all groups.

At the junction V is shortened by 5 bases and J by 4 bases; bases outside the gene matches: 8. The germline V gene encodes CDR1 SGHAT and CDR2 FQDESV (reference sequence). Counted from cysteine to phenylalanine, this CDR3 has 16 amino acids. CDR3 DNA only is kept here, 48 bases in frame from base 1. Sequenced: CD4+ T cells from blood. This receptor chain uses TRBV11-1 and TRBJ2-6, with 7 bases aligning to TRBD2. The source of this sequence is a female donor with HTLV-1-associated myelopathy (HAM/TSP). The CDR3 reads CASSPGGTYGANVLTF. The nucleotide sequence is given as TGTGCCAGCAGCCCCGGGGGGACGTACGGGGCCAACGTCCTGACTTTC.